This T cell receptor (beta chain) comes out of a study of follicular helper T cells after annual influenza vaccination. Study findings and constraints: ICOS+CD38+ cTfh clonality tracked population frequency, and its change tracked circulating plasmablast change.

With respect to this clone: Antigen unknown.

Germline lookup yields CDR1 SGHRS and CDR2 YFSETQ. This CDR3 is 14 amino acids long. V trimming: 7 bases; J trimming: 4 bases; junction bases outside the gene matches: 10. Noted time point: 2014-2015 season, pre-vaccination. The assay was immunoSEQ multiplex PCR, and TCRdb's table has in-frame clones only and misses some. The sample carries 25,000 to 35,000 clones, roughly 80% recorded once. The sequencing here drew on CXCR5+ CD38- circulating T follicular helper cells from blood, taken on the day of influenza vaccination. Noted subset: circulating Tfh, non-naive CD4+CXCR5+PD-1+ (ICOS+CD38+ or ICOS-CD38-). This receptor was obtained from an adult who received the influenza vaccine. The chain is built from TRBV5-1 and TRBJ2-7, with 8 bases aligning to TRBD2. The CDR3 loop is CASSDGGVSYEQYF. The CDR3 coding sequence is TGCGCCAGCTCCGACGGGGGGGTATCGTACGAGCAGTACTTC.